These T cell receptor beta chains were read from a single sample in a study of vaccination effects on CD4 cells after COVID-19. The antigens of these receptors remain unknown. Clones were read by immunoSEQ multiplex PCR, and TCRdb kept only the in-frame ones, dropping some. The table includes 14,000 or so clones, around 81% detected once. The sequences come from CD4+ T cells from PBMCs cultured with SARS-CoV-2 spike peptides, collected after COVID-19 vaccination. These receptor sequences come from a human donor who had a prior SARS-CoV-2 infection. CDR3s include the opening cysteine and the closing phenylalanine or tryptophan. Each record gives: D gene, clone size, V gene, J gene, CDR3 protein, CDR3 DNA. D genes are given only for firm matches. Not all rows give a size; the values are once, few, many and, for expanded clones, a class.

TRBD1	-	TRBV5-1	TRBJ1-1	CASSPGQGRNTEAFF	TGCGCCAGCAGCCCTGGACAGGGGAGGAACACTGAAGCTTTCTTT
-	few	TRBV7-2	TRBJ2-7	CASSLKVGHQVYEQYF	TGTGCCAGCAGCTTAAAAGTGGGACACCAGGTTTACGAGCAGTACTTC
-	-	TRBV29-1	TRBJ2-1	CSVPLLAPNEQFF	TGCAGCGTGCCTCTTTTAGCCCCCAATGAGCAGTTCTTC
-	once	TRBV3-1/TRBV3-2	TRBJ2-3	CASSQGSGTDTQYF	TGTGCCAGCAGCCAAGGCTCAGGCACAGATACGCAGTATTTT
TRBD1	-	TRBV18	TRBJ1-2	CASSPPGQDYGYTF	TGTGCCAGCTCACCACCCGGACAGGATTATGGCTACACCTTC
TRBD1	-	TRBV19	TRBJ1-5	CATQDRVHQPQHF	TGTGCCACCCAAGACAGGGTGCATCAGCCCCAGCATTTT
TRBD1	-	TRBV24-1	TRBJ2-2	CATSDPHRGRFTGELFF	TGTGCCACCAGTGATCCTCACAGGGGGCGCTTCACCGGGGAGCTGTTTTTT
TRBD2	-	TRBV9	TRBJ2-3	CASSVIGGGPGDTQYF	TGTGCCAGCAGCGTGATCGGGGGGGGGCCGGGAGATACGCAGTATTTT
-	-	TRBV6-5	TRBJ1-1	CASRPLFGGGTEAFF	TGTGCCAGCAGGCCCCTTTTTGGGGGAGGCACTGAAGCTTTCTTT
-	-	TRBV21-1	TRBJ1-2	CASSKGVVGQSFNYGYTF	TGTGCCAGCAGCAAAGGTGTAGTAGGGCAGAGCTTTAACTATGGCTACACCTTC
-	-	TRBV28	TRBJ1-5	CASSYFATYQPQHF	TGTGCCAGCAGTTACTTCGCGACCTATCAGCCCCAGCATTTT
TRBD1	-	TRBV5-3	TRBJ1-1	CAQKPEAGDRVGTEAFF	TGTGCCCAAAAGCCTGAAGCAGGGGACAGGGTCGGCACTGAAGCTTTCTTT
-	-	TRBV5-8	TRBJ1-5	CASSLYSNQPQHF	TGTGCCAGCAGCTTGTATAGCAATCAGCCCCAGCATTTT
-	few	TRBV27	TRBJ2-3	CASSSGSLRTDTQYF	TGTGCCAGCAGTTCGGGTAGTCTCCGCACAGATACGCAGTATTTT
-	once	TRBV2	TRBJ1-5	CASSVEQSDQPQHF	TGTGCCAGCAGTGTGGAACAATCGGATCAGCCCCAGCATTTT
-	-	TRBV2	TRBJ1-2	CASSHGQLGYTF	TGTGCCAGCAGCCACGGACAGCTCGGCTACACCTTC
-	-	TRBV4-1	TRBJ2-7	CASSPSPTEAYEQYF	TGCGCCAGCAGCCCCTCTCCGACAGAGGCCTACGAGCAGTACTTC
-	few	TRBV6-1	TRBJ2-2	CASSEYGGGGTGELFF	TGTGCCAGCAGTGAATATGGGGGAGGGGGCACCGGGGAGCTGTTTTTT
-	-	TRBV27	TRBJ2-3	CASSFRGTDTQYF	TGTGCCAGCAGTTTCAGGGGCACAGATACGCAGTATTTT
-	-	TRBV7-6	TRBJ1-1	CASSLNWRTEAFF	TGTGCCAGCAGCTTAAATTGGAGGACTGAAGCTTTCTTT
TRBD2	-	TRBV11-3	TRBJ2-1	CASRRTSGPYQQFF	TGTGCCAGCAGGCGGACTAGCGGACCTTATCAGCAGTTCTTC
TRBD1	-	TRBV7-2	TRBJ1-4	CASSLGGQANEKLFF	TGTGCCAGCAGCTTAGGCGGACAGGCTAATGAAAAACTGTTTTTT
TRBD2	-	TRBV5-1	TRBJ2-1	CASSSLAGRNEQFF	TGCGCCAGCAGCTCTCTAGCGGGGAGGAATGAGCAGTTCTTC
TRBD1	once	TRBV24-1	TRBJ2-5	CATSDPRTGWETQYF	TGTGCCACCAGTGACCCTCGGACAGGTTGGGAGACCCAGTACTTC
TRBD1	-	TRBV2	TRBJ2-7	CASRKDRVRDEQYF	TGTGCCAGCAGGAAGGACAGGGTCCGTGACGAGCAGTACTTC